This TCR beta chain appears in the sequencing data of a study of blood T cell repertoires in COVID-19. Study-level background: There were acute and convalescent COVID-19 samples, and they came from the United States, Italy and Spain. PBMCs, B-cell-depleted T cells, or T cells were the source of the cDNA or gDNA that made up the material.

The CDR3 has 16 residues. Germline CDR1 SGHRS, CDR2 YFSETQ. Trimming removed 2 bases from V and 9 bases from J; junction bases left unmatched: 11. Authors' analysis steps: The authors estimated nucleated cell counts from reference gene primer amplification. TCRdb's copy holds only in-frame clones and misses some; the assay was immunoSEQ multiplex PCR. That table furnishes V, J and clone size, whereas the DNA furnished D and trimming. The table lists approximately 230,000 clones, approximately 80% of them singletons. The specimen sequenced was peripheral blood. The V call is TRBV5-1, the J call TRBJ2-1; TRBD1 matches at 10 bases. This sequence was found in a woman aged 80 or over with active or convalescent COVID-19. The CDR3 bases are TGCGCCAGCAGCTTTACGGCCGGGACAGGGGCGAGTGAGCAGTTCTTC. Translating it yields CASSFTAGTGASEQFF.